This TCR beta chain was profiled in a study of cytomegalovirus exposure and HLA in healthy donors. Broader study findings: First-cohort TCR clusters were later found to tend to co-occur in the approximately 120 validation repertoires.

Comment on this clone: The target antigen is unknown.

Profiling relied on immunoSEQ multiplex PCR, and the TCRdb table lists in-frame clones only, not all of them. The sample yields some 130,000 clones, about 80% seen once. The CDR3 spans 15 residues. V shed 3 bases and J shed 2 bases, with 14 bases lying between them. Germline lookup yields CDR1 MDHEN and CDR2 SYDVKM. This TCR was recovered from a man aged 25 to 45 in good health and CMV-seropositive. V is TRBV28 and J is TRBJ2-7; a weak D match, TRBD2 (5 bases). The sample consisted of PBMCs. This CDR3 is CASSFGRGSPYEQYF. The CDR3 DNA sequence: TGTGCCAGCAGTTTCGGCCGAGGGTCCCCCTACGAGCAGTACTTC.